The clone carrying this T cell receptor (beta chain) has ten or more counts. Its specificity is not known. V gave up 3 bases and J gave up 2 bases, with 10 bases separating them. Germline V CDR1 and CDR2: SEHNR, FQNEAQ (reference sequence). The CDR3 covers 14 residues. This entry comes from a study of T-cell memory formation after mild COVID-19. General observations from the study: The authors did not confirm SARS-CoV-2 specificity of second-wave clones peaking day 37.

TCRdb reanalysed the 5' RACE reads using MiXCR and keeps one entry per CDR3 protein. The data show about 300,000 distinct CDR3 sequences, just under 20% seen once. The chain recombines TRBV7-9 with TRBJ2-5; perhaps D is TRBD1 or TRBD2 (5 bases each). The sequencing input was PBMCs or a T cell subset sorted from them (not recorded which). The receptor was isolated from a man in his late teens or twenties who had mild COVID-19 (a few samples of this study predate the infection). Cell type and time point are not known. CDR3 protein: CASSFGTGQETQYF. The CDR3 DNA is TGTGCCAGCAGCTTCGGGACGGGACAAGAGACCCAGTACTTC.